The 5 T cell receptor beta chains listed next were all sequenced from one sample in a study of T cell clonality in common variable immunodeficiency. Study outcomes and limitations: Fewer deletions and N-nucleotide insertions were reportedly seen in common variable immunodeficiency TCR beta sequences.

Assay used: immunoSEQ multiplex PCR; TCRdb lists only in-frame clones, some missing. The specimen has tens of thousands of clones, none found just once. No antigens are known for them. The sequenced material came from peripheral blood mononuclear cells. These receptors all stem from a human donor with common variable immunodeficiency.

There are many counts of this clone. The DNA ends 3 residues before the CDR3 does, and the rest of the CDR3 is filled in from the germline J gene. V gene TRBV30 combines with J gene TRBJ2-3, with 12 nucleotides matching TRBD1. The V and J ends lost 3 bases and 5 bases, in that order; junction bases with no gene match: 6. This CDR3 comprises 15 residues. Germline V lookup: CDR1 GTSNPN, CDR2 SVGIG (reference sequence). The CDR3 loop reads CAWRAGQGAGDTQYF. The part of the CDR3 DNA that was read is TGTGCCTGGAGGGCGGGACAGGGGGCTGGAGATACG.

Ten or more counts support this clone. The read falls 3 residues short of the CDR3 end, and the missing part is taken from the germline J gene. V usage is TRBV18 and J usage is TRBJ1-1, with D perhaps matching TRBD1 (5 bases). Germline V gene lookup returns CDR1 KGHSH and CDR2 LQKENI. The CDR3 is 13 amino acids. Incomplete CDR3 DNA: TGTGCCAGCTCACCGGGGGGGAGTAGCGAA. This codes for CASSPGGSSE. The CDR3 in its entirety is CASSPGGSSEAFF.

This clone was recorded many times. The read finishes 3 residues shy of the CDR3 end, and the germline J gene is used to complete it. V gene TRBV30 combines with J gene TRBJ1-5, with D perhaps TRBD1 (6 bases). The CDR3 totals 14 residues. V lost 0 bases and J lost 7, with 13 bases in between. CDR1 is GTSNPN and CDR2 is SVGIG in the germline V gene (reference sequence). Incomplete CDR3 DNA: TGTGCCTGGAGTGTAGGGCAGGGGAAGCAGCCC. Residues: CAWSVGQGKQP. The full CDR3 reads CAWSVGQGKQPQHF.

This clone was counted between two and nine times. The read ends 3 residues before the CDR3 terminus; that terminus is restored from the germline J gene. The chain links TRBV7-2 to TRBJ2-7; 7 nucleotides align to TRBD2. V trimming: 5 bases; J trimming: 4 bases; junction bases outside the gene matches: 11. Germline loops: CDR1 SGHTA, CDR2 FQGNSA. This CDR3 has 15 amino acids. CDR3 DNA (partial): TGTGCCAGCAGCGCGGTTGCGGGGGTCGAATACGAG. It translates to CASSAVAGVEYE. The CDR3 in full is CASSAVAGVEYEQYF.

This clone has ten or more counts. The read halts 3 residues ahead of the CDR3 end, with the missing end drawn from the germline J gene. The chain uses TRBV19 and TRBJ2-4, with 8 bases that match TRBD1. Germline lookup yields CDR1 LNHDA and CDR2 SQIVND (reference sequence). The ends lost 1 base at V and 7 bases at J; junction bases unmatched: 0. This CDR3 spans 13 amino acids. Partial CDR3 DNA: TGTGCCAGTAGTATAGGACAGGGGAACATT. Its protein is CASSIGQGNI. The complete CDR3 reads CASSIGQGNIQYF.